What follows are 12 T cell receptor beta chains derived from one specimen sequenced in a study of persistence of HIV-infected CD4 T cells. An overlapping HIV-1 Gag peptide pool stimulated these cells at about 0.9 ug/peptide/mL. Responding CD4+ T cells were sorted by upregulation of both CD40 ligand and CD69. No antigens are known for them. This was the immunoSEQ version 4 assay in survey mode. This table comes from immunoSEQ multiplex PCR, and its TCRdb copy is limited to in-frame clones, with some not included. The sample includes around 26,000 clones, roughly 70% of them seen just once. The sample consisted of CD4+ T cells sorted from PBMCs after approximately 20-hour stimulation, taken from a patient who received antiretroviral therapy. The receptors come from an adult man with HIV who was CMV-seropositive.

The chain carries TRBV19 and TRBJ2-5; a possible D gene is TRBD1 (6 bases). The CDR3 covers 13 residues. With 0 bases removed from V and 5 bases from J, the gap between germline ends came to 7 bases. CDR1 is LNHDA, CDR2 SQIVND, per germline (reference sequence). CDR3 in DNA: TGTGCCAGTAGTATAGACAGGGGTGAGACCCAGTACTTC. It translates to CASSIDRGETQYF.

The chain links TRBV19 to TRBJ1-6; D remains unclear. CDR3 length: 15 residues. V lost 5 bases and J lost 2, with 10 bases in between. CDR1 LNHDA and CDR2 SQIVND come from the germline V gene (reference sequence). DNA for the CDR3: TGTGCCAGTAGTCCGTCTCCGCCCTATAATTCACCCCTCCACTTT. This codes for CASSPSPPYNSPLHF.

This sequence joins TRBV5-8 and TRBJ1-1; no definite D call. Trimming left V 2 bases short and J 8 bases short, with 7 bases between. CDR3 size: 11 residues. Germline V CDR1 and CDR2: SGHTS, YDEGEE. The CDR3 region has the DNA TGTGCCAGCAGCTTACTTGGGGAAGCTTTCTTT. It encodes CASSLLGEAFF.

J is TRBJ2-7 and V is TRBV29-1; TRBD1 agrees at 8 bases. Germline V CDR1 and CDR2: SQVTM, ANQGSEA. The CDR3 has 14 residues. After removal of 4 bases from V and 5 bases from J, the junction contained 10 bases not matched to a gene. The CDR3 bases are TGCAGCGTTGCCCAGAACAGGGGGTACAACGAGCAGTACTTC. Amino acid sequence: CSVAQNRGYNEQYF.

The chain employs TRBV29-1 and TRBJ2-3; TRBD2 might be the D (6 bases). The CDR3 extends over 14 amino acids. Germline values: CDR1 SQVTM, CDR2 ANQGSEA. Trimming took off 4 bases at V and 0 bases at J, with 11 bases between the two ends. The CDR3 nucleotides read TGCAGCGTTGTTACGGGACTTAGCACAGATACGCAGTATTTT. It encodes CSVVTGLSTDTQYF.

V usage is TRBV3-1 (or the pseudogene TRBV3-2) and J usage is TRBJ2-1; D uncertain. This CDR3 has 11 residues. Germline V lookup: CDR1 LGHDT, CDR2 YNNKEL (reference sequence). The CDR3 loop is CDFHSDNEQFF. The DNA for the CDR3 is TGTGATTTCCATTCCGACAATGAGCAGTTCTTC.

This clone was counted once. The chain couples TRBV9 to TRBJ2-1; D is possibly TRBD2 (6 bases). V lost 3 bases and J 0 bases, leaving 13 bases between the germline ends. Per germline, CDR1 SGDLS and CDR2 YYNGEE. The CDR3 spans 16 residues. CDR3 sequence: CASSGPSASSYNEQFF. CDR3 bases: TGTGCCAGCAGCGGCCCTAGCGCCAGCTCCTACAATGAGCAGTTCTTC.

V and J are TRBV5-1 and TRBJ2-2, with D perhaps being TRBD1 or TRBD2 (5 bases each). V lost 4 bases to trimming and J lost 0 bases, with 13 bases between them. This CDR3 has 16 residues. The germline V gene encodes CDR1 SGHRS and CDR2 YFSETQ. CDR3: CASSPEGHPNTGELFF. The CDR3 DNA follows: TGCGCCAGCAGCCCCGAGGGGCACCCGAACACCGGGGAGCTGTTTTTT.

The chain joins TRBV6-5 to TRBJ2-1, with TRBD1 identical over 7 bases. After removal of 11 bases from V and 3 bases from J, the junction contained 10 bases not matched to a gene. Per germline, CDR1 MNHEY and CDR2 SVGAGI. CDR3 size: 14 residues. The CDR3 region is CASWQGEYYNEQFF. The DNA of the CDR3 is TGTGCCTCATGGCAGGGGGAATACTACAATGAGCAGTTCTTC.

The chain links TRBV20-1 to TRBJ1-1; D gene unclear. The germline V gene has CDR1 DFQATT and CDR2 SNEGSKA (reference sequence). The V and J ends lost 6 bases and 7 bases respectively, with 9 bases between them. CDR3 length: 10 residues. The CDR3 DNA follows: TGCAGTGCCGCGGATGGTGAAGCTTTCTTT. Its translation: CSAADGEAFF.

This clone was detected once. This sequence joins TRBV4-2 and TRBJ2-6; possibly TRBD1 for D (6 bases). V was cut by 4 bases and J by 1 base, with 20 bases left in between. CDR1 is LGHNA and CDR2 is YNFKEQ in the germline V gene. The CDR3 runs to 19 residues. This CDR3 reads CASSRSPIQGLSGANVLTF. For the CDR3, the DNA is TGTGCCAGCAGCCGAAGCCCCATCCAGGGGTTGTCTGGGGCCAACGTCCTGACTTTC.

This clone was observed a single time. The chain carries TRBV5-4 and TRBJ1-5, with no clear D. V was trimmed by 2 bases and J by 2 bases, leaving 5 bases between them. Germline CDR1 SGHNT, CDR2 YYREEE (reference sequence). There are 13 residues in the CDR3. The CDR3: CASSFGGNQPQHF. The CDR3 nucleotides read TGTGCCAGCAGCTTTGGCGGCAATCAGCCCCAGCATTTT.